The 2 T cell receptor beta chains reported below all come from one sample, sequenced in a study of cytomegalovirus exposure and HLA in healthy donors. The PCR was carried out with 60 Vbeta primers and 13 Jbeta primers. Data came from immunoSEQ multiplex PCR; TCRdb stores just in-frame clones and leaves some out. The sample holds 160,000 or so clones, almost 80% seen once. The sample comprised PBMCs. The receptors stem from a woman in her fifties or sixties in good health and CMV-seronegative.

The chain couples TRBV6-4 to TRBJ2-2; D uncertain. Per germline, CDR1 MRHNA and CDR2 SNTAGT. The CDR3 consists of 13 residues. Trimming removed 5 bases at V and 5 bases at J, with 9 bases between. The CDR3 DNA reads TGTGCCAGCAGTTCGGGTGAGACCGGGGAGCTGTTTTTT. Translation gives CASSSGETGELFF.

This chain connects TRBV6-5 to TRBJ2-2, with 7 bases aligning to TRBD2. Germline loops: CDR1 MNHEY, CDR2 SVGAGI. V gave up 2 bases and J gave up 1 base; unmatched junction bases: 4. This CDR3 contains 16 residues. CDR3 loop: CASSYRLALNTGELFF. CDR3 nucleotides: TGTGCCAGCAGTTACCGACTAGCCCTGAACACCGGGGAGCTGTTTTTT.